This T cell receptor (beta chain) was identified during a study of CD8 T cells in ankylosing spondylitis. General study findings and limits: Clones linked to the disease showed a CD8+ phenotype. They occurred at relatively low frequencies in peripheral blood. Enrichment of disease-linked clones was reportedly significant in matched ankylosing spondylitis synovial fluid.

Making use of molecular barcodes, quantitative 5'-RACE generated TCR beta libraries. TCRdb analysed the 5' RACE reads with MiXCR anew, one entry per CDR3 protein. The sample yields about 96,000 distinct CDR3 sequences, 7.5% to 9% seen once. The germline V gene encodes CDR1 MDHEN and CDR2 SYDVKM. V gave up 2 bases and J gave up 5 bases, with 13 bases separating them. CDR3 length equals 15 residues. This clonotype has a handful of counts. Its matching antigen is unknown. This chain joins TRBV28 and TRBJ1-5; D is ambiguous. The sequence was collected from a male donor with ankylosing spondylitis or in good health (not recorded which). Sequencing was done on a sample of blood, either unsorted or a sorted T cell fraction (not recorded which). The CDR3 DNA reads as TGTGCCAGCAGTTTACGGCGGAATGCTGATCAGCCCCAGCATTTT. It codes for CASSLRRNADQPQHF. The entire variable domain, with the rest obtained from reference TRBV28 and TRBJ1-5, is as follows: DVKVTQSSRYLVKRTGEKVFLECVQDMDHENMFWYRQDPGLGLRLIYFSYDVKMKEKGDIPEGYSVSREKKERFSLILESASTNQTSMYLCASSLRRNADQPQHFGDGTRLSIL.